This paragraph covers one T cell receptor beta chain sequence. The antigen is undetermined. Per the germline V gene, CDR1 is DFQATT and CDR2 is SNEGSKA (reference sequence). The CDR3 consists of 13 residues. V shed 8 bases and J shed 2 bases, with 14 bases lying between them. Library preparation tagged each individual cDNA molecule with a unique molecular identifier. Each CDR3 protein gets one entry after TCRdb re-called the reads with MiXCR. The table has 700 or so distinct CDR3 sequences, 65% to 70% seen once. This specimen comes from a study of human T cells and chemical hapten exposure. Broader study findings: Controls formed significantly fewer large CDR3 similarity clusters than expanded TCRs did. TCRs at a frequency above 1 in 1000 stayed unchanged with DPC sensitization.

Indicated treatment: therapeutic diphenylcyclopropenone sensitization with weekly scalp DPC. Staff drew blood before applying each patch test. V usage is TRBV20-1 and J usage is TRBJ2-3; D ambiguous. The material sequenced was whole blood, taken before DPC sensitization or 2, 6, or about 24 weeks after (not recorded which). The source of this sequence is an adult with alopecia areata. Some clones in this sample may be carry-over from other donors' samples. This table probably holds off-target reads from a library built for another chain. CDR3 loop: CSKWGHSTDTQYF. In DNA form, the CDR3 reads TGCAGTAAGTGGGGTCACTCCACAGATACGCAGTATTTT.